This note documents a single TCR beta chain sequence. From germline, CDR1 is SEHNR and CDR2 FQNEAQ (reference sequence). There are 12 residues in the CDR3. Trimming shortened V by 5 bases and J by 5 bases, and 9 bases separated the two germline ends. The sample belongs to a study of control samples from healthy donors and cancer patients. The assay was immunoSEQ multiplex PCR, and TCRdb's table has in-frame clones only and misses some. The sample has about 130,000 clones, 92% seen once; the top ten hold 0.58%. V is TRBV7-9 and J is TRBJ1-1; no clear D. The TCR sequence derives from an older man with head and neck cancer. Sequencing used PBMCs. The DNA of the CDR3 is TGTGCCAGCAGCGGTAGTTCGACTGAAGCTTTCTTT. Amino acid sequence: CASSGSSTEAFF.